Below, one TCR beta chain is given with its context. Antigen: not known. TCRdb's copy holds only in-frame clones and misses some; the assay was immunoSEQ multiplex PCR. Found here are under 90,000 clones, roughly nine tenths of them singletons; the top ten hold around 0.94%. Germline values: CDR1 SGHTA, CDR2 FQGTGA. V lost 4 bases and J lost 1; bases outside the gene matches: 2. The CDR3 is made up of 15 amino acids. This entry belongs to a study of OX40 agonist ivuxolimab in advanced cancers. Study-level background: Every 2 weeks, ivuxolimab was infused into the patients intravenously at between 0.01 and 10 mg/kg. Study-level points and caveats: Within 6 weeks, CD4+ and CD8+ blood T cells expanded clonally at 0.1 to 3.0 mg/kg.

The source material was CD4+ or CD8+ T cells sorted from blood, sampled in a trial of the OX40 agonist ivuxolimab. This chain uses TRBV7-3 with TRBJ2-1; 9 bases are shared with TRBD2. This TCR came from an adult with an advanced solid tumor such as melanoma, head and neck, liver or kidney cancer. This CDR3 is CASSSSGGSYNEQFF. The CDR3 nucleotides read TGTGCCAGCAGCTCCAGCGGGGGGTCCTACAATGAGCAGTTCTTC.